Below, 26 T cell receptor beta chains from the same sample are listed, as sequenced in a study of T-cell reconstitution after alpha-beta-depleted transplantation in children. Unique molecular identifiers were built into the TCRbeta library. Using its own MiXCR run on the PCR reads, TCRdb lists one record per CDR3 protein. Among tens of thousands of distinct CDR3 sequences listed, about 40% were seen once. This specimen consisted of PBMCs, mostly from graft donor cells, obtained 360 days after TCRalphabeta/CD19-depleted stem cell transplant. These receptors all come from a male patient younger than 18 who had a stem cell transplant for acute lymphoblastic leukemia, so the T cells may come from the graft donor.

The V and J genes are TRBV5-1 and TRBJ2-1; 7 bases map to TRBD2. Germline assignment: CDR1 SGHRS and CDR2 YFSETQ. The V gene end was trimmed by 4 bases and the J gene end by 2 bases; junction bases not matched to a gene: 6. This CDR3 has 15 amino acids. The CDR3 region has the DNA TGCGCCAGCAGCCTGGGGGGGGGACCCTACAATGAGCAGTTCTTC. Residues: CASSLGGGPYNEQFF.

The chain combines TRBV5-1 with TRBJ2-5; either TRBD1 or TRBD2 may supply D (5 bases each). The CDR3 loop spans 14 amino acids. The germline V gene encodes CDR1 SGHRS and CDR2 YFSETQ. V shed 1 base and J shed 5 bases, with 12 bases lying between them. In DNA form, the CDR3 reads TGCGCCAGCAGCTTGAGGAGGTGGGGGGAGACCCAGTACTTC. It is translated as CASSLRRWGETQYF.

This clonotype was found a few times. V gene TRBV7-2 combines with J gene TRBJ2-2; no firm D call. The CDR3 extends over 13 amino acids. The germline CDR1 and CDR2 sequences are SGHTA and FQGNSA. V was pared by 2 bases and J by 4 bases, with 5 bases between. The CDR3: CASSLQATGELFF. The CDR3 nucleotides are TGTGCCAGCAGCTTACAGGCCACCGGGGAGCTGTTTTTT.

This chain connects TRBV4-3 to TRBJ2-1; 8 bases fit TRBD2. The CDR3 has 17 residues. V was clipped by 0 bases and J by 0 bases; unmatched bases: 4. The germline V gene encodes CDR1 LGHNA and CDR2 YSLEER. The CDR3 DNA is TGCGCCAGCAGCCAAGATGAACTAGCGGCCTCCTACAATGAGCAGTTCTTC. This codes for CASSQDELAASYNEQFF.

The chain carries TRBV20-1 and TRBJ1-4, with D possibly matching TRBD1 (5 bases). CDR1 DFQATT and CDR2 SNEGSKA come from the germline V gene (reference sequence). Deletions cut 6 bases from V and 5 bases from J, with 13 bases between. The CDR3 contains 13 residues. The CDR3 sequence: CSARAEGNEKLFF. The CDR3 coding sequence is TGCAGTGCCAGGGCGGAGGGAAATGAAAAACTGTTTTTT.

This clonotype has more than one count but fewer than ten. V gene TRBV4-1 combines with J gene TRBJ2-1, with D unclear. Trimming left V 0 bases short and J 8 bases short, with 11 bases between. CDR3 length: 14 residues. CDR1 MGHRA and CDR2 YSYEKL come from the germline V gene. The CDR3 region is CASSQEGSWDEQFF. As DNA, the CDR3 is TGCGCCAGCAGCCAAGAGGGATCTTGGGATGAGCAGTTCTTC.

CDR3 region: CASSFLPGGEDTQYF. CDR3 nucleotide sequence: TGCGCCAGCAGCTTTTTGCCGGGAGGAGAAGATACGCAGTATTTT. The chain carries TRBV5-1 and TRBJ2-3; 7 bases align to TRBD2. The junction had 8 bases not matched to a gene; V was cut back by 2 bases and J by 5 bases. Looked up from germline, CDR1 is SGHRS and CDR2 is YFSETQ. The CDR3 totals 15 residues.

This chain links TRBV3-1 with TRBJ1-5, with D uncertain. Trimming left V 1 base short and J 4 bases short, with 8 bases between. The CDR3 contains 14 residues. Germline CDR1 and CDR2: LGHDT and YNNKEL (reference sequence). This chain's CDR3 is CASSQGEQNQPQHF. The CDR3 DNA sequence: TGTGCCAGCAGCCAAGGAGAACAGAATCAGCCCCAGCATTTT.

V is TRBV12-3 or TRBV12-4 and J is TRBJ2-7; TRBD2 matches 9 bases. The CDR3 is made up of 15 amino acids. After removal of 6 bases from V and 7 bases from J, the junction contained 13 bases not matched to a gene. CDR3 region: CASSLSGGGLREQYF. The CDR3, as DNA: TGTGCCAGCAGCCTTAGCGGGGGAGGCCTACGAGAGCAGTACTTC.

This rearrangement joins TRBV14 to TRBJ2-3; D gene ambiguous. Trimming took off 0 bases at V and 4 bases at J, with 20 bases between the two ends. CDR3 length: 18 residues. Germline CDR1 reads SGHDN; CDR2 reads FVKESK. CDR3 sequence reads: CASSQDLQIHPPPDTQYF. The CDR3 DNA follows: TGTGCCAGCAGCCAAGATTTACAGATCCACCCCCCACCAGATACGCAGTATTTT.

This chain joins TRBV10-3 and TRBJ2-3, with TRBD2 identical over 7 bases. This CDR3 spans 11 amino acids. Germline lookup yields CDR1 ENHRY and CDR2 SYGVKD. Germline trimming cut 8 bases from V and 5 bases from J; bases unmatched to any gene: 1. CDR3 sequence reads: CAIGGGDTQYF. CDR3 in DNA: TGTGCCATCGGCGGGGGAGATACGCAGTATTTT.

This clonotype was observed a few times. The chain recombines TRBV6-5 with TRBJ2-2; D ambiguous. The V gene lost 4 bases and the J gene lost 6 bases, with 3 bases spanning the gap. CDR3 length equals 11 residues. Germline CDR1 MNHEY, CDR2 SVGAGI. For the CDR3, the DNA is TGTGCCAGCAGTTGGGCCGGGGAGCTGTTTTTT. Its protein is CASSWAGELFF.

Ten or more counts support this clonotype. CDR3 sequence: CASSEPIRVGPYYEQYF. Written as DNA, the CDR3 is TGCGCCAGCAGTGAGCCGATCCGGGTGGGCCCCTACTACGAGCAGTACTTC. The chain couples TRBV10-2 to TRBJ2-7; D gene uncertain. The V and J ends lost 2 bases and 3 bases respectively, with 20 bases between them. The V gene's germline CDR1 is WSHSY and CDR2 SAAADI. There are 17 residues in the CDR3.

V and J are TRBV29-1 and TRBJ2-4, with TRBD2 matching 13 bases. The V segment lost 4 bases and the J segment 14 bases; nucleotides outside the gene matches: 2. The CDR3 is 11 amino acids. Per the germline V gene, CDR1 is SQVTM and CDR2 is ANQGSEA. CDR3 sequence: CSVGGLAGKYF. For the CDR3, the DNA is TGCAGCGTTGGGGGACTAGCGGGGAAGTACTTC.

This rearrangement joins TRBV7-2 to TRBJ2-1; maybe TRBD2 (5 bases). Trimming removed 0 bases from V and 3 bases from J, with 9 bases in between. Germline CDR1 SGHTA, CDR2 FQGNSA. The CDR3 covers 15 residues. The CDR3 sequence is CASSLAGVVYNEQFF. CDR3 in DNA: TGTGCCAGCAGCTTAGCGGGAGTGGTCTACAATGAGCAGTTCTTC. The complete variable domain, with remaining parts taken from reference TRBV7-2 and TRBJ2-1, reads GAGVSQSPSNKVTEKGKDVELRCDPISGHTALYWYRQSLGQGLEFLIYFQGNSAPDKSGLPSDRFSAERTGGSVSTLTIQRTQQEDSAVYLCASSLAGVVYNEQFFGPGTRLTVL.

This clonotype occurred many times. CDR3 loop: CASSYSGGDTGELFF. CDR3 bases: TGTGCCAGCAGTTACAGCGGGGGCGACACCGGGGAGCTGTTTTTT. The chain is built from TRBV6-5 and TRBJ2-2, with TRBD2 matching 8 bases. Germline assignment: CDR1 MNHEY and CDR2 SVGAGI. V trimming: 2 bases; J trimming: 3 bases; junction bases outside the gene matches: 2. CDR3 size: 15 residues.

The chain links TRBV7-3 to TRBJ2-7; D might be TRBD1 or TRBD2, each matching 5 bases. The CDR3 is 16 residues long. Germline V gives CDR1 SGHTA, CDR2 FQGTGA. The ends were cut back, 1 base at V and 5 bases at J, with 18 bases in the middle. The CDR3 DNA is TGTGCCAGCAGCTTAATGAGAGGAGGCAGGGACCACGAGCAGTACTTC. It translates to CASSLMRGGRDHEQYF.

The CDR3 loop is CASRGLQATYEQYF. CDR3 DNA sequence: TGTGCCAGCAGGGGACTACAGGCCACCTACGAGCAGTACTTC. The rearrangement links TRBV2 to TRBJ2-7; 7 positions match TRBD2. This CDR3 comprises 14 residues. The germline gives CDR1 SNHLY, CDR2 FYNNEI. The trim removed 6 bases at V and 2 bases at J, leaving 7 bases unmatched.

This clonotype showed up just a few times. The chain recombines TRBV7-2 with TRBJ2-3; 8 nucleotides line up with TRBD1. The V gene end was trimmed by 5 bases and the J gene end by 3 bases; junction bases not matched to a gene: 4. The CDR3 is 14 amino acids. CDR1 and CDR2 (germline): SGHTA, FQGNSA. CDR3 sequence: CASSPDRGTDTQYF. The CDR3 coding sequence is TGTGCCAGCAGCCCAGACAGGGGAACAGATACGCAGTATTTT. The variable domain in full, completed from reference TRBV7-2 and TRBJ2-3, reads GAGVSQSPSNKVTEKGKDVELRCDPISGHTALYWYRQSLGQGLEFLIYFQGNSAPDKSGLPSDRFSAERTGGSVSTLTIQRTQQEDSAVYLCASSPDRGTDTQYFGPGTRLTVL.

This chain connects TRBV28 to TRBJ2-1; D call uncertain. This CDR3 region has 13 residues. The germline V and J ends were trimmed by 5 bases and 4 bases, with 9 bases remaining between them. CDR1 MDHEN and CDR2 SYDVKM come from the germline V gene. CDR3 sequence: CASSGNYYNEQFF. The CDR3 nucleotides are TGTGCCAGCAGTGGGAACTATTACAATGAGCAGTTCTTC.

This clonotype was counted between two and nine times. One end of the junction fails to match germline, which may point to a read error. For the CDR3, the DNA is TGTGCTAGCAGCTTAGCCCCAGCGAGCACAGATACGCAGTATTTT. This gives the protein CASSLAPASTDTQYF. V usage is TRBV7-7 and J usage is TRBJ2-3; no clear D. Germline-derived CDR1 and CDR2 are SSHAT and FNYEAQ (reference sequence). CDR3 length equals 15 residues.

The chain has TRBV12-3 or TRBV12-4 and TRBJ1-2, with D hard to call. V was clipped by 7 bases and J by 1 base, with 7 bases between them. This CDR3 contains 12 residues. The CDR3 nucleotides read TGTGCCAGCACCAGGAGTAACTATGGCTACACCTTC. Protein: CASTRSNYGYTF.

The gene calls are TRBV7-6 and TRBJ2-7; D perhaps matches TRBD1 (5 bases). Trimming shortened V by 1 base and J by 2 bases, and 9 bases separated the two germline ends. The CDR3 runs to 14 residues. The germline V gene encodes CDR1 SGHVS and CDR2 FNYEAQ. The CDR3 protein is CASSLDSGTYEQYF. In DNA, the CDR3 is TGTGCCAGCAGCTTAGATTCAGGGACCTACGAGCAGTACTTC.

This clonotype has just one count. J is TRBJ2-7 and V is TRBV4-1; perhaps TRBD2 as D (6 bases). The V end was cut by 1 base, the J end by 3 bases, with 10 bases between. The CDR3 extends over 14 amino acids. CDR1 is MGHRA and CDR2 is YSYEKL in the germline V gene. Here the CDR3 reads CASSQVTSFYEQYF. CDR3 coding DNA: TGCGCCAGCAGCCAAGTGACTAGTTTCTACGAGCAGTACTTC.

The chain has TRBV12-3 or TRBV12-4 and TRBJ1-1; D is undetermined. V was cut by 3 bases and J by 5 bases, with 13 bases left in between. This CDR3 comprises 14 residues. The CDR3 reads CASSFRESETEAFF. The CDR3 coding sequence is TGTGCCAGCAGTTTTCGGGAATCGGAAACTGAAGCTTTCTTT.

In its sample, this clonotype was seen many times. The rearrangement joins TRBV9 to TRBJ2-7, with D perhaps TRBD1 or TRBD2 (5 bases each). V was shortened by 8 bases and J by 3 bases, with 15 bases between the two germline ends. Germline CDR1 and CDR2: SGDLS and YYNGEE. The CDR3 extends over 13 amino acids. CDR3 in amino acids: CASSPGPLYEQYF. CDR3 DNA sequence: TGTGCCAGTTCTCCGGGACCCCTCTACGAGCAGTACTTC.